A single sample gave rise to the 14 T cell receptor beta chains below, sequenced in a study of PD-L1 blockade in urothelial cancer. The assay was immunoSEQ multiplex PCR, and TCRdb's table has in-frame clones only and misses some. The sample records fewer than 50,000 clones, approximately 90% being singletons. Sequenced here: PBMCs, sampled around atezolizumab (anti-PD-L1) treatment. The receptors originated from a man in his 60s with urothelial cancer.

V gene TRBV7-3 combines with J gene TRBJ2-2; possibly TRBD2 for D (5 bases). CDR3 size: 12 residues. The germline V and J ends were trimmed by 1 base and 8 bases, with 5 bases remaining between them. From germline, CDR1 is SGHTA and CDR2 FQGTGA. CDR3 amino acids: CASSLREGELFF. CDR3 DNA: TGTGCCAGCAGCTTAAGGGAGGGGGAGCTGTTTTTT.

The V call is TRBV4-2, the J call TRBJ1-2; 8 nucleotides match TRBD1. The CDR3 totals 16 residues. Germline V CDR1 and CDR2: LGHNA, YNFKEQ. Unmatched junction bases numbered 5, after V lost 1 base and J lost 1 base. The CDR3 bases are TGTGCCAGCAGCCAAGGGGCAGGGGGCTATAACTATGGCTACACCTTC. This translates into CASSQGAGGYNYGYTF.

This clone was detected once. The chain combines TRBV18 with TRBJ2-3; 8 bases map to TRBD1. The CDR3 extends over 14 amino acids. The J segment lost 6 bases and the V segment lost 3 bases, leaving 5 bases of the junction unmatched. Per the germline V gene, CDR1 is KGHSH and CDR2 is LQKENI. CDR3 sequence (DNA): TGTGCCAGCTCACCGGGACAGGCTTTTGATACGCAGTATTTT. This gives the protein CASSPGQAFDTQYF.

The chain recombines TRBV11-2 with TRBJ1-3; D unclear. V was clipped by 6 bases and J by 4 bases, with 10 bases between them. CDR3 length: 13 residues. Germline lookup yields CDR1 SGHAT and CDR2 FQNNGV. The CDR3 DNA follows: TGTGCCAGCAGGGGCGGAGGGGGAAACACCATATATTTT. Protein sequence: CASRGGGGNTIYF.

The rearrangement joins TRBV9 to TRBJ2-3; a weak D match, TRBD1 (6 bases). This CDR3 region has 14 residues. From germline, CDR1 is SGDLS and CDR2 YYNGEE. V shed 3 bases and J shed 4 bases, with 12 bases lying between them. CDR3 DNA sequence: TGTGCCAGCAGCGAGCAGCAGGGGTCAGATACGCAGTATTTT. Protein sequence: CASSEQQGSDTQYF.

The V call is TRBV11-2, the J call TRBJ2-5; maybe TRBD2 (7 bases). This CDR3 has 16 residues. V gave up 4 bases and J gave up 6 bases, with 21 bases separating them. Looked up from germline, CDR1 is SGHAT and CDR2 is FQNNGV. CDR3 nucleotide sequence: TGTGCCAGCAGCTCCCTCGGGGGGCTCCCTGTCAAGACCCAGTACTTC. Translating it yields CASSSLGGLPVKTQYF. The full variable domain, in which reference TRBV11-2 and TRBJ2-5 provide the parts outside the CDR3, is EAGVAQSPRYKIIEKRQSVAFWCNPISGHATLYWYQQILGQGPKLLIQFQNNGVVDDSQLPKDRFSAERLKGVDSTLKIQPAKLEDSAVYLCASSSLGGLPVKTQYFGPGTRLLVL.

The chain uses TRBV2 and TRBJ1-1; 10 bases line up with TRBD1. The germline CDR1 and CDR2 sequences are SNHLY and FYNNEI. V shed 9 bases and J 7 bases; nucleotides not matched to a gene: 11. The length of the CDR3 is 14 residues. The CDR3 DNA reads TGTGCCAGTCGGGGGACAGGGGTGCTGAGTGAAGCTTTCTTT. It translates to CASRGTGVLSEAFF.

The chain is built from TRBV10-3 and TRBJ2-7; TRBD1 matches at 9 bases. The V segment lost 8 bases and the J segment 6 bases; nucleotides outside the gene matches: 5. The CDR3 is 12 amino acids. Germline V gene data show CDR1 as ENHRY and CDR2 as SYGVKD. CDR3: CAIAGTGSEQYF. In DNA, the CDR3 is TGTGCCATCGCAGGGACAGGGAGCGAGCAGTACTTC.

In DNA, the CDR3 is TGTGCTAGTGGAAACGACAAAGGCTACACCTTC. Its translation: CASGNDKGYTF. The rearrangement joins TRBV12-5 to TRBJ1-2; D gene uncertain. This CDR3 has 11 amino acids. V was trimmed by 6 bases and J by 8 bases, leaving 10 bases between them. Germline CDR1 is LGHNT and CDR2 is FRNRAP.

Concerning this clone: At one end, the junction sequence differs from germline, possibly due to a read error. J is TRBJ2-7 and V is TRBV7-7, with D perhaps TRBD1 (6 bases). CDR3 length: 15 residues. Per germline, CDR1 SSHAT and CDR2 FNYEAQ (reference sequence). The CDR3 is CASSLGRPGTYEQYF. Here the CDR3 DNA reads TGTGCTAGCAGCTTAGGTCGGCCAGGGACATACGAGCAGTACTTC.

The table lists this clone with a few counts. The chain is built from TRBV19 and TRBJ2-1; TRBD1 agrees at 8 bases. V dropped 6 bases and J dropped 6; count of bases not matched to a gene: 7. The germline gives CDR1 LNHDA, CDR2 SQIVND (reference sequence). The CDR3 length is 14 residues. The CDR3 sequence: CASSPRTGPNEQFF. In nucleotides, the CDR3 is TGTGCCAGTAGCCCACGGACAGGGCCCAATGAGCAGTTCTTC.

This clone appeared a few times. V usage is TRBV19 and J usage is TRBJ1-2; possible D gene TRBD1, 5 bases. V lost 6 bases and J lost 2, with 13 bases in between. CDR3 size: 14 residues. Germline CDR1 is LNHDA and CDR2 is SQIVND (reference sequence). CDR3 bases: TGTGCCAGTAGACCGCGGGGCGCGAACTATGGCTACACCTTC. It codes for CASRPRGANYGYTF.

This sequence joins TRBV19 and TRBJ2-5, with 7 bases lining up with TRBD1. V lost 6 bases, J lost 2 bases, and 6 bases stayed unmatched. This CDR3 region has 14 residues. Looked up from germline, CDR1 is LNHDA and CDR2 is SQIVND (reference sequence). The DNA for the CDR3 is TGTGCCAGTAGCCGGACAGGAATACAAGAGACCCAGTACTTC. It is translated as CASSRTGIQETQYF.

This rearrangement joins TRBV29-1 to TRBJ1-3; no clear D. CDR3 length: 14 residues. V was shortened by 1 base and J by 3 bases, with 10 bases between the two germline ends. Per germline, CDR1 SQVTM and CDR2 ANQGSEA. The CDR3 DNA is TGCAGCGTTGAAGGCCGAGGAGGTGGAAACACCATATATTTT. Its translation is CSVEGRGGGNTIYF.